A single sample gave rise to the 32 T cell receptor beta chains below, sequenced in a study of blood T cell repertoires in COVID-19. The assay was immunoSEQ multiplex PCR, and TCRdb's table has in-frame clones only and misses some. The sample has around 20,000 clones, 70% to 85% seen once. Sequencing was performed on peripheral blood. All receptors derive from a human donor in a cohort sampled during active COVID-19.

The genes are TRBV5-1 and TRBJ2-5; a weak D match, TRBD2 (6 bases). The CDR3 spans 17 residues. V lost 0 bases to trimming and J lost 0 bases, with 15 bases between them. The V gene's germline CDR1 is SGHRS and CDR2 YFSETQ. CDR3 coding DNA: TGCGCCAGCAGCTTGGGCTGGGGTTGGAGGGACCAAGAGACCCAGTACTTC. This translates into CASSLGWGWRDQETQYF.

The genes are TRBV20-1 and TRBJ2-1; 7 positions match TRBD2. V was pared by 3 bases and J by 5 bases, with 10 bases of the junction left unmatched. In germline, CDR1 is DFQATT, CDR2 SNEGSKA (reference sequence). The CDR3 loop spans 15 amino acids. CDR3 sequence: CSASHGASGDNEQFF. CDR3 bases: TGCAGTGCTAGTCATGGGGCTAGCGGAGACAATGAGCAGTTCTTC.

The gene calls are TRBV25-1 and TRBJ2-6; TRBD2 agrees at 7 bases. This CDR3 has 17 residues. Germline CDR1 is MGHDK and CDR2 is SYGVNS. V lost 2 bases and J lost 2; bases outside the gene matches: 6. The chain's CDR3 is CASSEGGSSTGANVLTF. For the CDR3, the DNA is TGTGCCAGCAGTGAAGGCGGGAGTAGTACTGGGGCCAACGTCCTGACTTTC.

CDR3 DNA sequence: TGTGCCAGCAGTCTTCTCGCCGGGGAGCTGTTTTTT. Translating gives CASSLLAGELFF. V is TRBV27 and J is TRBJ2-2, with D unclear. Trimming removed 5 bases at V and 6 bases at J, with 7 bases between. The CDR3 runs 12 residues. Per the germline V gene, CDR1 is MNHEY and CDR2 is SMNVEV (reference sequence).

The rearrangement uses TRBV9 and TRBJ2-1; D gene unclear. V was trimmed by 0 bases and J by 10 bases, leaving 14 bases between them. CDR1 is SGDLS and CDR2 is YYNGEE in the germline V gene. The CDR3 has 14 amino acids. CDR3 sequence reads: CASSVDASLREQFF. The CDR3 nucleotides are TGTGCCAGCAGCGTAGACGCTTCCCTGAGGGAGCAGTTCTTC. Looking up the rest from reference TRBV9 and TRBJ2-1 gives the full variable domain: DSGVTQTPKHLITATGQRVTLRCSPRSGDLSVYWYQQSLDQGLQFLIQYYNGEERAKGNILERFSAQQFPDLHSELNLSSLELGDSALYFCASSVDASLREQFFGPGTRLTVL.

V is TRBV12-3 or TRBV12-4 and J is TRBJ2-7; D may be TRBD1 (5 bases). CDR3 length: 13 amino acids. V was trimmed by 6 bases and J by 0 bases, leaving 9 bases between them. The CDR3 here is CASRLTVSYEQYF. CDR3 DNA sequence: TGTGCCAGCAGGTTGACAGTCTCCTACGAGCAGTACTTC.

The chain employs TRBV28 and TRBJ2-7; 9 bases map to TRBD1. CDR1 MDHEN and CDR2 SYDVKM come from the germline V gene. V trimming: 6 bases; J trimming: 1 base; junction bases outside the gene matches: 7. This CDR3 region has 15 residues. CDR3 bases: TGTGCCAGCAGGTCCGGGACAGGGAAGTCCTACGAGCAGTACTTC. Translating it yields CASRSGTGKSYEQYF. Full variable domain (remainder filled in from reference TRBV28 and TRBJ2-7): DVKVTQSSRYLVKRTGEKVFLECVQDMDHENMFWYRQDPGLGLRLIYFSYDVKMKEKGDIPEGYSVSREKKERFSLILESASTNQTSMYLCASRSGTGKSYEQYFGPGTRLTVT.

The chain couples TRBV6-4 to TRBJ2-3; tentatively, D is TRBD2 (6 bases). The CDR3 has 13 residues. CDR1 and CDR2 from the germline V gene are MRHNA and SNTAGT. The V and J ends lost 3 bases and 2 bases respectively, with 6 bases between them. The CDR3 sequence: CASSERDTDTQYF. The CDR3 DNA reads as TGTGCCAGCAGTGAGCGGGACACAGATACGCAGTATTTT.

This chain uses TRBV19 with TRBJ2-5; 11 bases are a match to TRBD2. J gave up 2 bases and V 6 bases, and 11 bases lay outside the gene matches. Germline assignment: CDR1 LNHDA and CDR2 SQIVND (reference sequence). This CDR3 is 17 amino acids long. In DNA form, the CDR3 reads TGTGCCAGTAGACTTACTTCAACTAGCGGGGGACAAGAGACCCAGTACTTC. Residues: CASRLTSTSGGQETQYF.

This chain uses TRBV2 with TRBJ1-6; tentatively, D is TRBD1 (6 bases). CDR1 SNHLY and CDR2 FYNNEI come from the germline V gene. Trimming took 4 bases from V and 7 from J, leaving 14 bases between them. The CDR3 length is 15 residues. The CDR3 reads CASSGEGTLNSPLHF. In DNA form, the CDR3 reads TGTGCCAGCAGTGGGGAAGGGACATTAAATTCACCCCTCCACTTT.

This clone was counted a few times. The rearrangement joins TRBV4-1 to TRBJ2-1; 7 bases map to TRBD1. V lost 2 bases and J lost 4; bases outside the gene matches: 14. The germline gives CDR1 MGHRA, CDR2 YSYEKL. The CDR3 totals 18 residues. In DNA, the CDR3 is TGCGCCAGCAGCCAAAACGACAGGGTGATGGGTCGGTACAATGAGCAGTTCTTC. Encoded protein: CASSQNDRVMGRYNEQFF.

This clone was counted between two and nine times. The chain links TRBV20-1 to TRBJ2-1; 10 nucleotides align to TRBD2. After removal of 3 bases from V and 7 bases from J, the junction contained 9 bases not matched to a gene. The germline CDR1 and CDR2 sequences are DFQATT and SNEGSKA (reference sequence). This CDR3 comprises 15 residues. For the CDR3, the DNA is TGCAGTGCTAGTCCGCTAGCGGGAGAGTGGAATGAGCAGTTCTTC. This sequence encodes CSASPLAGEWNEQFF.

The chain uses TRBV28 and TRBJ2-5, with TRBD1 as a possible D gene (5 bases). Deletions cut 6 bases from V and 5 bases from J, with 19 bases between. CDR1 MDHEN and CDR2 SYDVKM come from the germline V gene. CDR3 length equals 15 residues. DNA for the CDR3: TGTGCCAGCAGCTTCCCCGGCCAGGGTGGCGAGACCCAGTACTTC. Its translation: CASSFPGQGGETQYF.

The table lists this clone with a few counts. V and J are TRBV7-6 and TRBJ2-1; D possibly corresponds to TRBD2 (5 bases). V was clipped by 1 base and J by 5 bases, with 15 bases between them. The CDR3 runs 16 residues. Looked up from germline, CDR1 is SGHVS and CDR2 is FNYEAQ. CDR3 sequence reads: CASSLGRLIRHNEQFF. Here the CDR3 DNA reads TGTGCCAGCAGCTTAGGTCGACTAATCAGGCACAATGAGCAGTTCTTC.

The chain has TRBV25-1 and TRBJ2-1, with a weak D call TRBD1 (5 bases). Germline V gives CDR1 MGHDK, CDR2 SYGVNS. The CDR3 consists of 13 residues. The V end lost 0 bases, the J end lost 6 bases, and 6 bases lay between the germline ends. DNA for the CDR3: TGTGCCAGCAGTGAATACGACAGCAATGAGCAGTTCTTC. This codes for CASSEYDSNEQFF.

This chain joins TRBV5-1 and TRBJ2-3; 7 bases fit TRBD1. CDR1 is SGHRS, CDR2 YFSETQ, per germline. The CDR3 has 13 residues. The junction had 6 bases not matched to a gene; V was cut back by 7 bases and J by 4 bases. In DNA form, the CDR3 reads TGCGCCAGCTTTATTCAGGGGGCAGATACGCAGTATTTT. Protein: CASFIQGADTQYF.

This chain joins TRBV6-6 and TRBJ2-7; no reliable D call. The CDR3 loop spans 11 amino acids. In germline, CDR1 is MNHNY, CDR2 SVGAGI (reference sequence). V lost 10 bases to trimming and J lost 4 bases, with 11 bases between them. DNA for the CDR3: TGTGCCACCCGACGGAGTTACGAGCAGTACTTC. Translating gives CATRRSYEQYF.

The chain combines TRBV6-6 with TRBJ2-7, with TRBD2 identical over 11 bases. Per the germline V gene, CDR1 is MNHNY and CDR2 is SVGAGI (reference sequence). J lost 3 bases, V lost 5 bases, and 3 bases had no gene match. The CDR3 has 14 amino acids. DNA for the CDR3: TGTGCCAGCAGTCCGGGACTAGCGGACTACGAGCAGTACTTC. This encodes CASSPGLADYEQYF.

The chain carries TRBV25-1 and TRBJ2-1; D gene unclear. Germline lookup yields CDR1 MGHDK and CDR2 SYGVNS. V was cut by 2 bases and J by 0 bases, with 8 bases left in between. This CDR3 comprises 15 residues. CDR3 nucleotide sequence: TGTGCCAGCAGTGAAAGGCGGAGCTCCTACAATGAGCAGTTCTTC. Residues: CASSERRSSYNEQFF.

This clone was detected once. J is TRBJ2-1 and V is TRBV5-1; TRBD2 agrees at 12 bases. Germline loops: CDR1 SGHRS, CDR2 YFSETQ. The ends lost 2 bases at V and 1 base at J; junction bases unmatched: 1. The CDR3 length is 16 residues. Here the CDR3 reads CASSFLAGGSYNEQFF. The DNA for the CDR3 is TGCGCCAGCAGCTTTCTAGCGGGAGGGTCCTACAATGAGCAGTTCTTC.

CDR3 residues: CASSGGTDPRNTGELFF. CDR3 coding DNA: TGTGCCAGTAGTGGGGGGACAGACCCTAGAAACACCGGGGAGCTGTTTTTT. This chain joins TRBV19 and TRBJ2-2; possible D gene TRBD1, 7 bases. Germline lookup yields CDR1 LNHDA and CDR2 SQIVND (reference sequence). V was trimmed by 5 bases and J by 2 bases, leaving 18 bases between them. The CDR3 has 17 residues.

This clone was recorded once. The chain couples TRBV9 to TRBJ2-7, with 11 bases identical to TRBD1. V lost 0 bases to trimming and J lost 4 bases; unmatched junction nucleotides: 9. There are 17 residues in the CDR3. Germline values: CDR1 SGDLS, CDR2 YYNGEE. CDR3 nucleotide sequence: TGTGCCAGCAGCGTAGAGGTGACAGGACAGGGGGCTTACGAGCAGTACTTC. As protein: CASSVEVTGQGAYEQYF.

The chain carries TRBV21-1 and TRBJ2-7; TRBD1, the table's D call, lacks a check against the DNA. TRBV21-1 is given as a pseudogene. This CDR3 is built from 17 residues. CDR3 amino acids: CASSKPIAQGAIYEQYF. As DNA, the CDR3 is TGTGCCAGCAGCAAACCAATCGCTCAGGGGGCAATCTACGAGCAGTACTTC.

V and J are TRBV5-1 and TRBJ2-7; D is perhaps TRBD2 (6 bases). The CDR3 has 15 residues. Germline CDR1 SGHRS, CDR2 YFSETQ. V gave up 8 bases and J gave up 0 bases, with 18 bases separating them. CDR3 protein: CASSDTSTTSYEQYF. As DNA, the CDR3 is TGCGCCAGTTCCGACACTAGCACGACCTCCTACGAGCAGTACTTC.

This clone was seen only a few times. The chain joins TRBV4-1 to TRBJ1-5, with TRBD1 as a possible D gene (5 bases). Germline V CDR1 and CDR2: MGHRA, YSYEKL. This CDR3 region has 14 residues. Deletions cut 4 bases from V and 6 bases from J, with 13 bases between. CDR3 in DNA: TGCGCCAGCAGCCTTGTAGGGGCCCTTCAGCCCCAGCATTTT. It yields the protein CASSLVGALQPQHF.

The V gene is TRBV28, the J gene TRBJ2-1, with D maybe TRBD1 (5 bases). The CDR3 is 12 residues long. Trimming cost V 6 bases and J 8 bases, with 11 bases left between them. CDR1 is MDHEN, CDR2 SYDVKM, per germline. DNA for the CDR3: TGTGCCAGCAGAAGCCTAGGGGATGAGCAGTTCTTC. It codes for CASRSLGDEQFF.

This chain connects TRBV3-1 (or the pseudogene TRBV3-2) to TRBJ2-7, with TRBD1 matching over 7 bases. V lost 4 bases and J lost 6; bases outside the gene matches: 9. Germline V gene sequence: CDR1 LGHDT, CDR2 YNNKEL (reference sequence). This CDR3 contains 14 residues. The CDR3 DNA follows: TGTGCCAGCAGCCCCCGACAGGGTTCGGGCGAGCAGTACTTC. It codes for CASSPRQGSGEQYF.

The chain has TRBV7-9 and TRBJ2-7; 7 nucleotides align to TRBD2. The CDR3 covers 14 residues. After removal of 5 bases from V and 4 bases from J, the junction contained 8 bases not matched to a gene. Germline lookup yields CDR1 SEHNR and CDR2 FQNEAQ (reference sequence). The CDR3 region has the DNA TGTGCCAGCAGCCGAGGGGAGGGAACTTACGAGCAGTACTTC. The encoded protein is CASSRGEGTYEQYF.

The CDR3 region is CASTPLGSAGELFF. CDR3 sequence (DNA): TGTGCCAGCACTCCCCTCGGTAGCGCCGGGGAGCTGTTTTTT. The chain carries TRBV27 and TRBJ2-2, with D perhaps matching TRBD2 (5 bases). V was shortened by 7 bases and J by 6 bases, with 15 bases between the two germline ends. Germline values: CDR1 MNHEY, CDR2 SMNVEV (reference sequence). The CDR3 sequence is 14 residues long.

V usage is TRBV20-1 and J usage is TRBJ1-3; 7 nucleotides align to TRBD1. CDR1 is DFQATT and CDR2 is SNEGSKA in the germline V gene (reference sequence). V lost 3 bases to trimming and J lost 0 bases; unmatched junction nucleotides: 11. There are 17 residues in the CDR3. The CDR3 reads CSASGQVPRRSGNTIYF. The DNA of the CDR3 is TGCAGTGCTAGTGGACAGGTGCCCCGCCGCTCTGGAAACACCATATATTTT.

The CDR3 is CATQFSGANVLTF. CDR3 DNA: TGTGCCACCCAGTTCTCTGGGGCCAACGTCCTGACTTTC. The chain couples TRBV28 to TRBJ2-6; no reliable D call. CDR1 is MDHEN and CDR2 is SYDVKM in the germline V gene. Trimming pared 10 bases from V and 0 bases from J, leaving 7 bases between. The CDR3 is 13 amino acids.

This chain links TRBV5-4 with TRBJ2-3, with 9 bases matching TRBD2. J gave up 1 base and V 3 bases, and 6 bases lay outside the gene matches. Germline values: CDR1 SGHNT, CDR2 YYREEE (reference sequence). The CDR3 is 16 residues long. CDR3 sequence (DNA): TGTGCCAGCAGCTCCGCAGCGGGAGGCCGCACAGATACGCAGTATTTT. Its protein product is CASSSAAGGRTDTQYF.